This is a list of T cell receptor beta chains from one sample in a study of OX40 agonist ivuxolimab in advanced cancers. Data came from immunoSEQ multiplex PCR; TCRdb stores just in-frame clones and leaves some out. The sample carries 34,000 or so clones, under 90% recorded once. Sequencing used CD4+ or CD8+ T cells sorted from blood, obtained in a trial of the OX40 agonist ivuxolimab. These TCRs come from an adult with an advanced solid tumor such as melanoma, head and neck, liver or kidney cancer. The CDR3 runs from the conserved cysteine through the conserved F or W. Each record gives: CDR3 DNA, CDR3 protein, D gene, J gene, V gene, clone size. The D gene is left open where the match is weak. Only part of the rows carry a size: once, few, many, or a class if the clone is expanded.

DNA: TGTGCCAGCAGCTTAGATTGGGGAGCACCCCTCCACTTT
CDR3: CASSLDWGAPLHF
D: -
J: TRBJ1-6
V: TRBV7-9
size: -

DNA: TGTGCCAGTTCGGGTTTGGATCAGCCCCAGCATTTT
CDR3: CASSGLDQPQHF
D: -
J: TRBJ1-5
V: TRBV2
size: -

DNA: TGTGCCAGCAGCTTATTACAGGGGGTGTCACCCCTCCACTTT
CDR3: CASSLLQGVSPLHF
D: TRBD1
J: TRBJ1-6
V: TRBV7-9
size: -

DNA: TGTGCCAGCAGGCCCGGGACAGGGGGTTTCTACACAGATACGCAGTATTTT
CDR3: CASRPGTGGFYTDTQYF
D: TRBD1
J: TRBJ2-3
V: TRBV27
size: -

DNA: TGCGCCAGCAGTTTATCGGGAGGCATCACAGATACGCAGTATTTT
CDR3: CASSLSGGITDTQYF
D: TRBD2
J: TRBJ2-3
V: TRBV5-1
size: -

DNA: TGTGCCAGCAGCCGAACCGTAGCGGGCGTACAGTTCTTC
CDR3: CASSRTVAGVQFF
D: TRBD2
J: TRBJ2-1
V: TRBV6-1
size: -

DNA: TGTGCCAGCAGTTATAGGGGGGCTCTTGAAAAACTGTTTTTT
CDR3: CASSYRGALEKLFF
D: -
J: TRBJ1-4
V: TRBV6-6
size: -

DNA: TGTGCCAGCAGTGCATCTCAGGGTCGCGGCTACGAGCAGTACTTC
CDR3: CASSASQGRGYEQYF
D: -
J: TRBJ2-7
V: TRBV28
size: -

DNA: TGTGCCAGCAGCTTGCGCACCATATATTTT
CDR3: CASSLRTIYF
D: -
J: TRBJ1-3
V: TRBV5-8
size: once

DNA: TGTGCCAGCAGTTTGGACGGGATTACCACCGGGGAGCTGTTTTTT
CDR3: CASSLDGITTGELFF
D: -
J: TRBJ2-2
V: TRBV4-2
size: -

DNA: TGTGCCAGCAGTTACGATGGCGGGGCCAACGTCCTGACTTTC
CDR3: CASSYDGGANVLTF
D: -
J: TRBJ2-6
V: TRBV28
size: -

DNA: TGTGCCAGCAGCGATGGATATGGCTACACCTTC
CDR3: CASSDGYGYTF
D: -
J: TRBJ1-2
V: TRBV25-1
size: once

DNA: TGCGCCAGCAGCTTGTGGGCGGGACAGGGGGCTGGGGAGACCCAGTACTTC
CDR3: CASSLWAGQGAGETQYF
D: TRBD1
J: TRBJ2-5
V: TRBV5-1
size: -

DNA: TGTGCCAGCAGCCACCTACTAGCGTCCTCCTACAATGAGCAGTTCTTC
CDR3: CASSHLLASSYNEQFF
D: TRBD2
J: TRBJ2-1
V: TRBV5-4
size: -

DNA: TGTGCCAGCAGCCGGGGGGGGGACACCGGGGAGCTGTTTTTT
CDR3: CASSRGGDTGELFF
D: TRBD2
J: TRBJ2-2
V: TRBV6-5
size: once

DNA: TGTGCTAGTGGTTTACTCCCACCGGGACAGCGCCCCGGGGAGCAGTACTTC
CDR3: CASGLLPPGQRPGEQYF
D: TRBD1
J: TRBJ2-7
V: TRBV12-5
size: few

DNA: TGTGCCAGCAGCTTAGTAGGAGGACAGGGGGAGGATGGCTACACCTTC
CDR3: CASSLVGGQGEDGYTF
D: TRBD1
J: TRBJ1-2
V: TRBV11-2
size: -

DNA: TGTGCCAGCAGCCACGATTACAGGGCGGGCAATGAGCAGTTCTTC
CDR3: CASSHDYRAGNEQFF
D: -
J: TRBJ2-1
V: TRBV7-3
size: -

DNA: TGCGCCAGCAGCCCAGCCGTGGTAGCGGGAGTAACCGGGGAGCTGTTTTTT
CDR3: CASSPAVVAGVTGELFF
D: TRBD2
J: TRBJ2-2
V: TRBV5-1
size: -

DNA: TGTGCCAGCAGCTTGACAAACCTAGCGGACTACGAGCAGTACTTC
CDR3: CASSLTNLADYEQYF
D: TRBD2
J: TRBJ2-7
V: TRBV7-6
size: -

DNA: TGCGCCAGCAGCCAAGAGAGCTACAATGAGCAGTTCTTC
CDR3: CASSQESYNEQFF
D: -
J: TRBJ2-1
V: TRBV4-3
size: -

DNA: TGTGCCAGCTCACCACCGGGACAGGGTTGGATGGATGAAGCTTTCTTT
CDR3: CASSPPGQGWMDEAFF
D: TRBD1
J: TRBJ1-1
V: TRBV18
size: -

DNA: TGTGCCACCAGCAGAACAGGACAGGTCGGGGAGACCCAGTACTTC
CDR3: CATSRTGQVGETQYF
D: TRBD1
J: TRBJ2-5
V: TRBV15
size: -

DNA: TGTGCCAGCTCACCACCCCAGGGCCGCTATGGCTACACCTTC
CDR3: CASSPPQGRYGYTF
D: -
J: TRBJ1-2
V: TRBV18
size: few

DNA: TGTGCCAGCAGCTTAGGGCTTACGGCCTACGAGCAGTACTTC
CDR3: CASSLGLTAYEQYF
D: -
J: TRBJ2-7
V: TRBV11-2
size: -

DNA: TGTGCCAGTAGTATGCTAAGAACAGATACGCAGTATTTT
CDR3: CASSMLRTDTQYF
D: -
J: TRBJ2-3
V: TRBV19
size: -

DNA: TGTGCCAGCTGGGACACGAGCTCTGGAAACACCATATATTTT
CDR3: CASWDTSSGNTIYF
D: -
J: TRBJ1-3
V: TRBV19
size: -

DNA: TGTGCCAGCAGGCGCAGGGAGGCGAACACTGAAGCTTTCTTT
CDR3: CASRRREANTEAFF
D: -
J: TRBJ1-1
V: TRBV2
size: -

DNA: TGCAGTGCTAGCGCATCCTACGAGCAGTACTTC
CDR3: CSASASYEQYF
D: -
J: TRBJ2-7
V: TRBV20-1
size: -

DNA: TGTGCCAGCAGCGTAGGGCACTCCCAAGAGACCCAGTACTTC
CDR3: CASSVGHSQETQYF
D: -
J: TRBJ2-5
V: TRBV9
size: -

DNA: TGCGCCAGCAGCCAAGATTCCGTCGGACGGAATGGCTACACCTTC
CDR3: CASSQDSVGRNGYTF
D: -
J: TRBJ1-2
V: TRBV4-3
size: -

DNA: TGTGCCAGCAGTGACTCAGGGGTTTCTGAGACCCAGTACTTC
CDR3: CASSDSGVSETQYF
D: -
J: TRBJ2-5
V: TRBV6-4
size: -

DNA: TGTGCAAGTCGCCCAGAGGGGCTTGGCTACACCTTC
CDR3: CASRPEGLGYTF
D: -
J: TRBJ1-2
V: TRBV12-2
size: few

DNA: TGTGCCAGCAGCGTAGGACAGGGTTCCTACAATGAGCAGTTCTTC
CDR3: CASSVGQGSYNEQFF
D: TRBD1
J: TRBJ2-1
V: TRBV9
size: -

DNA: TGTGCCAGCCTGAGGAGGGCAGGCTACGAGCAGTACTTC
CDR3: CASLRRAGYEQYF
D: -
J: TRBJ2-7
V: TRBV6-4
size: few

DNA: TGCGCCAGCAGCCCGTATACAGTGTTTAACTATGGCTACACCTTC
CDR3: CASSPYTVFNYGYTF
D: -
J: TRBJ1-2
V: TRBV5-1
size: -

DNA: TGTGCCAGCAGCTTTGGGGCTAGCGGGAGTACCATCTCCTACGAGCAGTACTTC
CDR3: CASSFGASGSTISYEQYF
D: TRBD2
J: TRBJ2-7
V: TRBV11-2
size: -

DNA: TGTGCCAGCTCATCTCAGGGGACCGGGGAGCTGTTTTTT
CDR3: CASSSQGTGELFF
D: -
J: TRBJ2-2
V: TRBV18
size: -

DNA: TGTGCCAGCAGCTTATGGGAGGAAAACATTCAGTACTTC
CDR3: CASSLWEENIQYF
D: -
J: TRBJ2-4
V: TRBV11-2
size: -

DNA: TGTGCCATCAGTGAGTCGGAGAAGTACTTC
CDR3: CAISESEKYF
D: -
J: TRBJ2-7
V: TRBV10-3
size: -

DNA: TGCGCCAGCAGCCCCATGGGCAGCACAGATACGCAGTATTTT
CDR3: CASSPMGSTDTQYF
D: -
J: TRBJ2-3
V: TRBV5-1
size: -

DNA: TGCGCCAGCAGGACCGGGACAGCTTTGAATGAGCAGTTCTTC
CDR3: CASRTGTALNEQFF
D: TRBD1
J: TRBJ2-1
V: TRBV5-1
size: -

DNA: TGTGCCAGTAGTATCGGGACAGTCCCTGTCGCTTTCTTT
CDR3: CASSIGTVPVAFF
D: TRBD1
J: TRBJ1-1
V: TRBV19
size: -

DNA: TGCGCCAGCAGCTCGGGGACTCTTGGCACTGAAGCTTTCTTT
CDR3: CASSSGTLGTEAFF
D: -
J: TRBJ1-1
V: TRBV5-1
size: -

DNA: TGTGCCAGCAGCTTGCTAAGTCTCTACGAGCAGTACTTC
CDR3: CASSLLSLYEQYF
D: -
J: TRBJ2-7
V: TRBV7-8
size: -

DNA: TGTGCCAGTATAGGATTTTCGGATGAGCAGTTCTTC
CDR3: CASIGFSDEQFF
D: -
J: TRBJ2-1
V: TRBV19
size: -

DNA: TGTGCCAGCAGTGAAGGGGCGACAGCAGATCAGCCCCAGCATTTT
CDR3: CASSEGATADQPQHF
D: -
J: TRBJ1-5
V: TRBV2
size: -

DNA: TGTGCCAGCGGGACTAGCGGGACCAATGAGCAGTTCTTC
CDR3: CASGTSGTNEQFF
D: TRBD2
J: TRBJ2-1
V: TRBV9
size: -

DNA: TGTGCCAGTAGTATAGGGACCGTCGTGAATGGCTACACCTTC
CDR3: CASSIGTVVNGYTF
D: -
J: TRBJ1-2
V: TRBV19
size: -

DNA: TGTGCCATCAGTGGGACCACAGGTGTGCGCACTGAAGCTTTCTTT
CDR3: CAISGTTGVRTEAFF
D: -
J: TRBJ1-1
V: TRBV10-3
size: few

DNA: TGCGCCAGCAGCCAGTCAGGGACCGATTACTACGAGCAGTACTTC
CDR3: CASSQSGTDYYEQYF
D: -
J: TRBJ2-7
V: TRBV4-3
size: -

DNA: TGCGCCAGCAGCTCCCACGGCCAAGAGACCCAGTACTTC
CDR3: CASSSHGQETQYF
D: -
J: TRBJ2-5
V: TRBV5-1
size: -

DNA: TGTGCCAGCAGTCACCCAGTAAGCAATCAGCCCCAGCATTTT
CDR3: CASSHPVSNQPQHF
D: -
J: TRBJ1-5
V: TRBV6-1
size: -

DNA: TGTGCCAGCTCAACCGACAGCGGCACTGAAGCTTTCTTT
CDR3: CASSTDSGTEAFF
D: -
J: TRBJ1-1
V: TRBV18
size: -